Presented here are 26 T cell receptor beta chains from one specimen sequenced in a study of T-cell memory formation after mild COVID-19. TCRdb redid the calling of the 5' RACE reads with MiXCR, one entry per CDR3 protein. Among roughly 450,000 distinct CDR3 sequences, around 17% were seen once, and the ten largest hold 20% to 25%. The sequenced sample consisted of PBMCs or a T cell subset sorted from them (not recorded which). The receptors shown here come from a man younger than 35 who had mild COVID-19 (a few samples of this study predate the infection). Cell type and time point are not known.

This clonotype has a handful of counts. The chain employs TRBV7-3 and TRBJ2-3; 7 positions agree with TRBD1. With V trimmed by 7 bases and J by 6 bases, 13 bases remained unmatched. From germline, CDR1 is SGHTA and CDR2 FQGTGA. This CDR3 region has 15 residues. CDR3 DNA: TGTGCCAGCACCTCCGGGACAGCGTTCGGGGATACGCAGTATTTT. Its protein product is CASTSGTAFGDTQYF.

The V and J genes are TRBV29-1 and TRBJ2-2; 7 nucleotides line up with TRBD1. The junction had 11 bases not matched to a gene; V was cut back by 1 base and J by 6 bases. This CDR3 has 16 amino acids. CDR1 and CDR2 (germline): SQVTM, ANQGSEA. The CDR3 coding sequence is TGCAGCGTTGAAGGGCGAGAGGGGGCTAGGGCCGGGGAGCTGTTTTTT. Translation gives CSVEGREGARAGELFF.

This clonotype has just a few counts. V is TRBV4-1 and J is TRBJ1-5; D may be TRBD1 (6 bases). V was clipped by 6 bases and J by 1 base, with 22 bases between them. Germline loops: CDR1 MGHRA, CDR2 YSYEKL. The CDR3 extends over 18 amino acids. In nucleotides, the CDR3 is TGCGCCAGCAGTAGATTTATTCCGGGGGGCAACAGCAATCAGCCCCAGCATTTT. Encoded protein: CASSRFIPGGNSNQPQHF.

In this sample, this clonotype turned up a few times. This rearrangement joins TRBV3-1 to TRBJ2-1; 12 bases match TRBD2. The V gene's germline CDR1 is LGHDT and CDR2 YNNKEL (reference sequence). This CDR3 comprises 20 residues. Unmatched junction bases numbered 14, after V lost 5 bases and J lost 0 bases. CDR3 sequence: CASSGRPGLAGTSSYNEQFF. The DNA for the CDR3 is TGTGCCAGCAGCGGACGACCGGGACTAGCGGGCACGAGCTCCTACAATGAGCAGTTCTTC.

This clonotype was counted many times. The CDR3 sequence: CASSPPRGGADTQYF. The CDR3 DNA reads as TGTGCCAGCTCACCCCCACGGGGCGGAGCAGATACGCAGTATTTT. The J gene is TRBJ2-3, the V gene TRBV18; the D gene could be TRBD1 or TRBD2 (5 bases each). Germline V gives CDR1 KGHSH, CDR2 LQKENI. The CDR3 length is 15 residues. The ends were cut back, 3 bases at V and 4 bases at J, with 14 bases in the middle.

This clonotype was counted between two and nine times. The genes are TRBV7-2 and TRBJ2-3; D gene unclear. CDR1 SGHTA and CDR2 FQGNSA come from the germline V gene. The V end was cut by 2 bases, the J end by 0 bases, with 6 bases between. The CDR3 length is 14 residues. Here the CDR3 DNA reads TGTGCCAGCAGCTTATACCCTAGCACAGATACGCAGTATTTT. This translates into CASSLYPSTDTQYF. The full variable domain, with the rest looked up from reference TRBV7-2 and TRBJ2-3, is GAGVSQSPSNKVTEKGKDVELRCDPISGHTALYWYRQSLGQGLEFLIYFQGNSAPDKSGLPSDRFSAERTGGSVSTLTIQRTQQEDSAVYLCASSLYPSTDTQYFGPGTRLTVL.

CDR3 coding DNA: TGTGCCAGCAATTCAGGGTCCAGGACCTACGAGCAGTACTTC. The encoded protein is CASNSGSRTYEQYF. This sequence joins TRBV6-1 and TRBJ2-7; tentatively, D is TRBD1 (5 bases). Per the germline V gene, CDR1 is MNHNS and CDR2 is SASEGT. Trimming shortened V by 7 bases and J by 2 bases, and 15 bases separated the two germline ends. The CDR3 is made up of 14 amino acids.

This clonotype was recorded a few times. The gene calls are TRBV7-9 and TRBJ2-7; the D is unclear. The CDR3 is made up of 12 amino acids. Germline V gene data show CDR1 as SEHNR and CDR2 as FQNEAQ (reference sequence). Trimming shortened V by 2 bases and J by 5 bases, and 7 bases separated the two germline ends. CDR3 sequence reads: CASSLSLDEQYF. The CDR3 DNA reads TGTGCCAGCAGCTTATCTCTAGACGAGCAGTACTTC.

The chain uses TRBV20-1 and TRBJ1-5, with D perhaps matching TRBD1 (6 bases). The length of the CDR3 is 13 residues. Trimming stripped 6 bases from V and 3 bases from J, with 12 bases between. CDR1 and CDR2 from the germline V gene are DFQATT and SNEGSKA (reference sequence). The DNA for the CDR3 is TGCAGTGCCCTCCGGGACACCAATCAGCCCCAGCATTTT. Amino acid sequence: CSALRDTNQPQHF.

The chain is built from TRBV4-3 and TRBJ1-1, with 10 bases identical to TRBD1. V dropped 4 bases and J dropped 5; count of bases not matched to a gene: 10. The CDR3 has 16 residues. Germline CDR1 is LGHNA and CDR2 is YSLEER. The CDR3 nucleotides are TGCGCCAGCAGCCCTCTCTCCCTGGACAGGGGGACTGAAGCTTTCTTT. Translating gives CASSPLSLDRGTEAFF.

This clonotype was detected only a few times. The chain is built from TRBV6-5 and TRBJ2-2; weak D call: TRBD1 (5 bases). The CDR3 runs to 15 residues. The germline V gene encodes CDR1 MNHEY and CDR2 SVGAGI. V lost 5 bases, J lost 2 bases, and 12 bases lay in between. CDR3 sequence reads: CASSNWGRNTGELFF. The CDR3 DNA is TGTGCCAGCAGTAACTGGGGCAGAAACACCGGGGAGCTGTTTTTT.

In its sample, this clonotype was seen a few times. This chain links TRBV4-1 with TRBJ2-5; 8 bases are a match to TRBD2. V lost 5 bases to trimming and J lost 7 bases; unmatched junction nucleotides: 6. CDR1 MGHRA and CDR2 YSYEKL come from the germline V gene. The CDR3 consists of 13 residues. CDR3 nucleotide sequence: TGCGCCAGCAGCTTGACTAGCGTAGGGACCCAGTACTTC. This gives the protein CASSLTSVGTQYF.

The chain links TRBV5-1 to TRBJ2-7, with TRBD2 matching 8 bases. With V trimmed by 4 bases and J by 3 bases, 9 bases remained unmatched. The CDR3 loop spans 15 amino acids. Looked up from germline, CDR1 is SGHRS and CDR2 is YFSETQ. The CDR3 nucleotides read TGCGCCAGCAGCCCGGCAAAAGCGGGAGACTACGAGCAGTACTTC. Encoded protein: CASSPAKAGDYEQYF. Full variable domain (rest looked up from reference TRBV5-1 and TRBJ2-7): KAGVTQTPRYLIKTRGQQVTLSCSPISGHRSVSWYQQTPGQGLQFLFEYFSETQRNKGNFPGRFSGRQFSNSRSEMNVSTLELGDSALYLCASSPAKAGDYEQYFGPGTRLTVT.

V is TRBV7-8 and J is TRBJ1-5; 7 positions match TRBD1. Germline trimming cut 3 bases from V and 2 bases from J; bases unmatched to any gene: 7. The CDR3 is 16 amino acids. The germline gives CDR1 SGHVS, CDR2 FQNEAQ. CDR3 sequence reads: CASSFGRGIGNQPQHF. CDR3 DNA: TGTGCCAGCAGCTTTGGCAGGGGGATTGGCAATCAGCCCCAGCATTTT.

The chain recombines TRBV5-1 with TRBJ1-4, with a possible D match to TRBD1 (5 bases). The CDR3 covers 15 residues. V was pared by 4 bases and J by 3 bases, with 13 bases between. Germline assignment: CDR1 SGHRS and CDR2 YFSETQ. The CDR3 DNA reads TGCGCCAGCAGCCTCTGGGACGGATCTAATGAAAAACTGTTTTTT. Its protein product is CASSLWDGSNEKLFF.

This clonotype turned up a few times. The chain combines TRBV28 with TRBJ2-7; weak D call: TRBD1 (5 bases). The CDR3 consists of 14 residues. The V end lost 6 bases, the J end lost 5 bases, and 17 bases lay between the germline ends. CDR1 and CDR2 from the germline V gene are MDHEN and SYDVKM. The CDR3 DNA sequence: TGTGCCAGCAGCCGCCCCGGTCAGGGCAACGAGCAGTACGTC. Amino acid sequence: CASSRPGQGNEQYV.

This clonotype appeared a few times. This chain links TRBV12-3 or TRBV12-4 with TRBJ1-1; D gene ambiguous. The CDR3 is 14 amino acids. V was trimmed by 6 bases and J by 3 bases, leaving 14 bases between them. Written as DNA, the CDR3 is TGTGCCAGCAGAAAAATCGGTGGGGACACTGAAGCTTTCTTT. Its protein product is CASRKIGGDTEAFF.

This clonotype was seen more than once but under ten times. The genes are TRBV7-7 and TRBJ2-3; a possible D gene is TRBD2 (6 bases). The CDR3 is made up of 15 amino acids. Germline-derived CDR1 and CDR2 are SSHAT and FNYEAQ (reference sequence). The V gene lost 5 bases and the J gene lost 0 bases, with 12 bases spanning the gap. In DNA, the CDR3 is TGTGCCAGCAGCCGCGGACTATCTAGCACAGATACGCAGTATTTT. It yields the protein CASSRGLSSTDTQYF.

This clonotype has more than one count but fewer than ten. CDR3 loop: CATSAGQNTGELFF. CDR3 DNA: TGTGCCACCAGTGCCGGGCAGAACACCGGGGAGCTGTTTTTT. This chain uses TRBV24-1 with TRBJ2-2, with D unresolved. CDR1 KGHDR and CDR2 SFDVKD come from the germline V gene. V was shortened by 5 bases and J by 1 base, with 7 bases between the two germline ends. This CDR3 region has 14 residues.

The chain carries TRBV6-6 and TRBJ2-3; weak D call: TRBD2 (7 bases). This CDR3 has 16 residues. CDR1 and CDR2 from the germline V gene are MNHNY and SVGAGI (reference sequence). The ends were cut back, 0 bases at V and 1 base at J, with 11 bases in the middle. The CDR3 reads CASSYSGGAGTDTQYF. CDR3 bases: TGTGCCAGCAGTTACTCAGGGGGGGCCGGCACAGATACGCAGTATTTT.

In its sample, this clonotype was seen a few times. The genes are TRBV7-8 and TRBJ2-5; D tentatively fits TRBD1 or TRBD2 (5 bases each). Trimming cost V 3 bases and J 0 bases, with 17 bases left between them. Germline CDR1 SGHVS, CDR2 FQNEAQ. The CDR3 runs 17 residues. CDR3: CASSFTSGSSYQETQYF. The DNA of the CDR3 is TGTGCCAGCAGCTTCACCTCAGGGAGTTCGTACCAAGAGACCCAGTACTTC. The full variable domain, with the rest looked up from reference TRBV7-8 and TRBJ2-5, is GAGVSQSPRYKVAKRGQDVALRCDPISGHVSLFWYQQALGQGPEFLTYFQNEAQLDKSGLPSDRFFAERPEGSVSTLKIQRTQQEDSAVYLCASSFTSGSSYQETQYFGPGTRLLVL.

This clonotype came up many times. The chain combines TRBV4-3 with TRBJ2-5, with D possibly being TRBD1 or TRBD2 (5 bases each). Germline CDR1 is LGHNA and CDR2 is YSLEER. Trimming stripped 4 bases from V and 4 bases from J, with 10 bases between. The length of the CDR3 is 13 residues. The CDR3 DNA follows: TGCGCCAGCAGCCTTCGGGGCGCAGAGACCCAGTACTTC. It codes for CASSLRGAETQYF.

The V and J genes are TRBV6-1 and TRBJ2-5, with 11 bases lining up with TRBD1. In germline, CDR1 is MNHNS, CDR2 SASEGT. This CDR3 contains 13 residues. V dropped 7 bases and J dropped 5; count of bases not matched to a gene: 3. CDR3 residues: CASMRDRGETQYF. The CDR3, as DNA: TGTGCCAGCATGAGGGACAGGGGGGAGACCCAGTACTTC.

The genes are TRBV6-5 and TRBJ2-5, with D tentatively TRBD2 (5 bases). Germline V gene lookup returns CDR1 MNHEY and CDR2 SVGAGI. The CDR3 runs 16 residues. Trimming cost V 5 bases and J 5 bases, with 21 bases left between them. In DNA, the CDR3 is TGTGCCAGCAGTAACCGACTACCTGAGGGCCGGGAGACCCAGTACTTC. Amino acid sequence: CASSNRLPEGRETQYF.

Only a few counts were recorded for this clonotype. The chain couples TRBV12-3 or TRBV12-4 to TRBJ2-3; maybe TRBD2 (5 bases). The V end lost 7 bases, the J end lost 2 bases, and 7 bases lay between the germline ends. This CDR3 has 12 amino acids. Here the CDR3 DNA reads TGTGCCAGCACCGGGAACACAGATACGCAGTATTTT. This gives the protein CASTGNTDTQYF.

The rearrangement links TRBV9 to TRBJ1-3; maybe TRBD1 (6 bases). The germline V and J ends were trimmed by 0 bases and 11 bases, with 15 bases remaining between them. Germline CDR1 is SGDLS and CDR2 is YYNGEE. The CDR3 is made up of 14 amino acids. CDR3 nucleotide sequence: TGTGCCAGCAGCGTAGAGGGGGATGGACGTTCCATATATTTT. It is translated as CASSVEGDGRSIYF.